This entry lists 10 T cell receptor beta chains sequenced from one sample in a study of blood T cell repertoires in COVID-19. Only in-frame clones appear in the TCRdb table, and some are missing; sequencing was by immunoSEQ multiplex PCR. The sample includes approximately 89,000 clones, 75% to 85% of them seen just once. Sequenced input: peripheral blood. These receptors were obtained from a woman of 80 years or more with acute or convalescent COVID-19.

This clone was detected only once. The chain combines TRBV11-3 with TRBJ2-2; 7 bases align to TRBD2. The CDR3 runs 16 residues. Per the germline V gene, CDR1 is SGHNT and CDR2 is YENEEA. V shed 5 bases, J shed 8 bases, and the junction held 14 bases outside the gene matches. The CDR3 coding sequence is TGTGCCAGCAGCACCCGAGGAGCGGGGTCTTTGGGGGAGCTGTTTTTT. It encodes CASSTRGAGSLGELFF.

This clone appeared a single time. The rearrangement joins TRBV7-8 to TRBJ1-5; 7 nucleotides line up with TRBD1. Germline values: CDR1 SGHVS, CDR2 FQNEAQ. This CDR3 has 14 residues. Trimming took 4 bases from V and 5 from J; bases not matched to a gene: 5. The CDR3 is CASSSGTAYQPQHF. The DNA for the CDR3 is TGTGCCAGCAGCTCAGGGACAGCCTATCAGCCCCAGCATTTT.

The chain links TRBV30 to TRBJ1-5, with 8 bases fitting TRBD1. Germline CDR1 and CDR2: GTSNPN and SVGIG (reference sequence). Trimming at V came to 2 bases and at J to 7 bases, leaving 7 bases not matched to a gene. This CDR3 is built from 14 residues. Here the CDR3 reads CAWSQGQGEQPQHF. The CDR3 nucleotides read TGTGCCTGGAGTCAAGGACAGGGCGAACAGCCCCAGCATTTT.

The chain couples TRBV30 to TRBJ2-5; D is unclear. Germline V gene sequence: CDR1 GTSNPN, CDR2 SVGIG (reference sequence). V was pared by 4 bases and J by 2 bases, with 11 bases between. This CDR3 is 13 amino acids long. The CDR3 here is CAWTHTSQETQYF. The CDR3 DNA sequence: TGTGCCTGGACCCACACATCGCAAGAGACCCAGTACTTC.

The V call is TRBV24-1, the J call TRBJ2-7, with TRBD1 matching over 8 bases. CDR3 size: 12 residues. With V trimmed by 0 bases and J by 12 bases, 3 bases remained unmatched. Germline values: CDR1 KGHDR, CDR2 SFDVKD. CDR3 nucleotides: TGTGCCACCAGTGATTTGTGGACAGGGTTGTACTTC. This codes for CATSDLWTGLYF.

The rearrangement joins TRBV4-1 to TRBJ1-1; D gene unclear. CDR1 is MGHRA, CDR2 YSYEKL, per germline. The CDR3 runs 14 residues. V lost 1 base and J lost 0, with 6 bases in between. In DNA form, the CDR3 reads TGCGCCAGCAGCCAAGCCACGGTGAACACTGAAGCTTTCTTT. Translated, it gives CASSQATVNTEAFF.

The CDR3 DNA sequence: TGTGCCAGCTCACTTAGCGGGGAGTACAATGAGCAGTTCTTC. This gives the protein CASSLSGEYNEQFF. V usage is TRBV18 and J usage is TRBJ2-1; 8 bases are shared with TRBD2. This CDR3 spans 14 amino acids. Trimming removed 4 bases from V and 4 bases from J; junction bases left unmatched: 3. CDR1 and CDR2 (germline): KGHSH, LQKENI. The entire variable domain, with the rest obtained from reference TRBV18 and TRBJ2-1, is as follows: NAGVMQNPRHLVRRRGQEARLRCSPMKGHSHVYWYRQLPEEGLKFMVYLQKENIIDESGMPKERFSAEFPKEGPSILRIQQVVRGDSAAYFCASSLSGEYNEQFFGPGTRLTVL.

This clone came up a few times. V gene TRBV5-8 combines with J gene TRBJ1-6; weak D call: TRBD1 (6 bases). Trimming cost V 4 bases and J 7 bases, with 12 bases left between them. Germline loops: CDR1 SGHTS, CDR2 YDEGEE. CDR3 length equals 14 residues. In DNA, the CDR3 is TGTGCCAGCAGCCCTGACAGGCTCAATTCACCCCTCCACTTT. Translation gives CASSPDRLNSPLHF. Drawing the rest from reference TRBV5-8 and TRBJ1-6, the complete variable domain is EAGVTQSPTHLIKTRGQQATLRCSPISGHTSVYWYQQALGLGLQFLLWYDEGEERNRGNFPPRFSGRQFPNYSSELNVNALELEDSALYLCASSPDRLNSPLHFGNGTRLTVT.

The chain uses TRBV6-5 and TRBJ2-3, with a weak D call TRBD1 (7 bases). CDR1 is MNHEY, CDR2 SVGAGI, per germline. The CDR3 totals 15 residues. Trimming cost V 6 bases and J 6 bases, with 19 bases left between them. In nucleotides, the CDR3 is TGTGCCAGCAGGACAGGGCGGGGCCGGATTGATACGCAGTATTTT. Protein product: CASRTGRGRIDTQYF.

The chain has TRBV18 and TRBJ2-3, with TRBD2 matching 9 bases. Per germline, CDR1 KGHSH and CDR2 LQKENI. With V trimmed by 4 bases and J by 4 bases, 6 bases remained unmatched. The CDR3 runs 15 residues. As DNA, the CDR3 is TGTGCCAGCTCACTTAGCGGGAGTGGAGCAGATACGCAGTATTTT. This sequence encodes CASSLSGSGADTQYF. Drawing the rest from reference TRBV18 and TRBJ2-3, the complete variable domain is NAGVMQNPRHLVRRRGQEARLRCSPMKGHSHVYWYRQLPEEGLKFMVYLQKENIIDESGMPKERFSAEFPKEGPSILRIQQVVRGDSAAYFCASSLSGSGADTQYFGPGTRLTVL.